This entry lists 30 T cell receptor beta chains sequenced from one sample in a study of siplizumab effects on memory and regulatory T cells. Clones were read by immunoSEQ multiplex PCR, and TCRdb kept only the in-frame ones, dropping some. The sample carries fewer than 100,000 clones, 94% recorded once. Material for sequencing was non-Treg CD4+ T cells sorted from blood. These receptors all come from a human donor in good health.

The J gene is TRBJ2-1, the V gene TRBV29-1; 9 positions match TRBD1. Looked up from germline, CDR1 is SQVTM and CDR2 is ANQGSEA. The CDR3 sequence is 15 residues long. Trimming cost V 6 bases and J 3 bases; bases outside gene matches: 9. Here the CDR3 DNA reads TGCAGCGTGCGCAAAAGACAGGGGGGCTACAATGAGCAGTTCTTC. The encoded protein is CSVRKRQGGYNEQFF.

V usage is TRBV4-2 and J usage is TRBJ2-5; the D gene is possibly TRBD1 (5 bases). Between the trimmed V and J ends, which lost 0 bases and 1 base, there was a span of 9 bases. CDR3 size: 15 residues. CDR1 and CDR2 (germline): LGHNA, YNFKEQ. CDR3 DNA: TGTGCCAGCAGCCAAGACAGACAGTCCCAAGAGACCCAGTACTTC. Protein sequence: CASSQDRQSQETQYF.

V is TRBV7-3 and J is TRBJ2-1; 9 nucleotides line up with TRBD1. With V trimmed by 5 bases and J by 2 bases, 7 bases remained unmatched. Germline CDR1 SGHTA, CDR2 FQGTGA. The CDR3 sequence is 16 residues long. As DNA, the CDR3 is TGTGCCAGCAGCCAATCCAGGACAGGGGCCTACAATGAGCAGTTCTTC. Its protein is CASSQSRTGAYNEQFF.

The chain carries TRBV11-1 and TRBJ1-1, with D possibly matching TRBD1 (6 bases). CDR1 SGHAT and CDR2 FQDESV come from the germline V gene (reference sequence). V lost 5 bases, J lost 1 base, and 14 bases lay in between. The CDR3 contains 15 residues. The DNA of the CDR3 is TGTGCCAGCAGCCCAGTAGGCAGGGGGAACACTGAAGCTTTCTTT. It translates to CASSPVGRGNTEAFF. Combining the CDR3 with reference TRBV11-1 and TRBJ1-1 gives the whole variable domain EAEVAQSPRYKITEKSQAVAFWCDPISGHATLYWYRQILGQGPELLVQFQDESVVDDSQLPKDRFSAERLKGVDSTLKIQPAELGDSAMYLCASSPVGRGNTEAFFGQGTRLTVV.

CDR3: CASSWSGGANNEQFF. In DNA form, the CDR3 reads TGCGCCAGCAGCTGGAGCGGGGGGGCGAATAATGAGCAGTTCTTC. The chain combines TRBV5-1 with TRBJ2-1; 10 bases map to TRBD2. The CDR3 is 15 amino acids. Trimming cost V 3 bases and J 7 bases; bases outside gene matches: 7. Germline lookup yields CDR1 SGHRS and CDR2 YFSETQ.

V usage is TRBV5-6 and J usage is TRBJ2-7; 7 bases map to TRBD1. With V trimmed by 4 bases and J by 0 bases, 4 bases remained unmatched. The CDR3 runs 14 residues. Germline loops: CDR1 SGHDT, CDR2 YYEEEE. The CDR3 loop reads CASSPQGPSYEQYF. As DNA, the CDR3 is TGTGCCAGCAGCCCACAGGGGCCCTCCTACGAGCAGTACTTC.

For this clone: Within the sample, other DNA sequences also encode this same CDR3. This chain connects TRBV6-1 to TRBJ1-3, with D uncertain. Deletions cut 2 bases from V and 3 bases from J, with 2 bases between. Per the germline V gene, CDR1 is MNHNS and CDR2 is SASEGT. The CDR3 has 12 residues. This CDR3 is CASSESGNTIYF. Written as DNA, the CDR3 is TGTGCCAGCAGTGAAAGTGGAAACACCATATATTTT.

This chain joins TRBV18 and TRBJ1-1, with D tentatively TRBD1 (6 bases). Germline CDR1 and CDR2: KGHSH and LQKENI. The V end lost 4 bases, the J end lost 3 bases, and 9 bases lay between the germline ends. The CDR3 is 13 residues long. The CDR3 spells CASSRTGYTEAFF. CDR3 DNA: TGTGCCAGCTCACGAACAGGGTACACTGAAGCTTTCTTT.

This clone has a single count. This rearrangement joins TRBV7-9 to TRBJ1-2, with unresolved D. Germline V lookup: CDR1 SEHNR, CDR2 FQNEAQ (reference sequence). The CDR3 contains 12 residues. Trimming shortened V by 1 base and J by 4 bases, and 4 bases separated the two germline ends. The CDR3 DNA follows: TGTGCCAGCAGCTTAGAGGCCTATGGCTACACCTTC. As protein: CASSLEAYGYTF.

This chain connects TRBV19 to TRBJ1-1, with TRBD1 as a possible D gene (6 bases). Germline assignment: CDR1 LNHDA and CDR2 SQIVND (reference sequence). The CDR3 is made up of 13 amino acids. V lost 9 bases and J lost 1, with 12 bases in between. The CDR3 region is CARVTGTNTEAFF. As DNA, the CDR3 is TGTGCCAGGGTGACAGGAACGAACACTGAAGCTTTCTTT.

The chain couples TRBV9 to TRBJ2-3, with 10 bases that match TRBD1. The ends lost 3 bases at V and 0 bases at J; junction bases unmatched: 4. Germline CDR1 SGDLS, CDR2 YYNGEE. This CDR3 comprises 16 residues. The CDR3 spells CASSARQGASTDTQYF. In nucleotides, the CDR3 is TGTGCCAGCAGCGCCCGACAGGGGGCCAGCACAGATACGCAGTATTTT.

The V call is TRBV5-4, the J call TRBJ1-1; 8 nucleotides line up with TRBD1. The length of the CDR3 is 13 residues. V shed 8 bases and J 5 bases; nucleotides not matched to a gene: 8. The germline V gene encodes CDR1 SGHNT and CDR2 YYREEE (reference sequence). The CDR3, as DNA: TGTGCCAGTTCTGGACAGGGCAGGACTGAAGCTTTCTTT. It is translated as CASSGQGRTEAFF.

The J gene is TRBJ2-4, the V gene TRBV5-8, with 9 bases matching TRBD1. The CDR3 has 13 amino acids. The junction had 10 bases not matched to a gene; V was cut back by 2 bases and J by 16 bases. Per germline, CDR1 SGHTS and CDR2 YDEGEE. CDR3 in DNA: TGTGCCAGCAGCTTAGCCGGGACAGGGAGACCCTACTTC. Its translation: CASSLAGTGRPYF. Supplemented by reference TRBV5-8 and TRBJ2-4, the full variable domain reads EAGVTQSPTHLIKTRGQQATLRCSPISGHTSVYWYQQALGLGLQFLLWYDEGEERNRGNFPPRFSGRQFPNYSSELNVNALELEDSALYLCASSLAGTGRPYFGAGTRLSVL.

The J gene is TRBJ1-2, the V gene TRBV7-9; D remains ambiguous. In germline, CDR1 is SEHNR, CDR2 FQNEAQ (reference sequence). The V and J ends lost 5 bases and 8 bases respectively, with 15 bases between them. The CDR3 has 13 residues. CDR3 sequence (DNA): TGTGCCAGCAGCCAAGTGTCTGGGAACGGCTACACCTTC. It translates to CASSQVSGNGYTF.

This clone was recorded only once. The chain combines TRBV9 with TRBJ1-2; D not resolved. This CDR3 has 13 residues. Per the germline V gene, CDR1 is SGDLS and CDR2 is YYNGEE. The V gene lost 5 bases and the J gene lost 6 bases, with 14 bases spanning the gap. The CDR3 DNA sequence: TGTGCCAGCAGTATCGGAACATGGAATGGCTACACCTTC. This sequence encodes CASSIGTWNGYTF.

The gene calls are TRBV12-5 and TRBJ2-5; 11 positions agree with TRBD2. Germline assignment: CDR1 LGHNT and CDR2 FRNRAP. The ends lost 2 bases at V and 1 base at J; junction bases unmatched: 3. The CDR3 totals 16 residues. CDR3 nucleotide sequence: TGTGCTAGTGGTTTGTCGGGGACTAGCGGCCAAGAGACCCAGTACTTC. This sequence encodes CASGLSGTSGQETQYF.

This rearrangement joins TRBV13 to TRBJ2-1; D is possibly TRBD1 (6 bases). The germline V gene encodes CDR1 PRHDT and CDR2 FYEKMQ (reference sequence). The CDR3 has 19 amino acids. The V end lost 5 bases, the J end lost 0 bases, and 23 bases lay between the germline ends. This chain's CDR3 is CASSPSRGTEGVSYNEQFF. DNA for the CDR3: TGTGCCAGCAGCCCCTCCAGGGGAACAGAGGGGGTCTCCTACAATGAGCAGTTCTTC.

This chain joins TRBV6-5 and TRBJ2-1; TRBD2 agrees at 10 bases. J gave up 7 bases and V 5 bases, and 8 bases lay outside the gene matches. Germline V gives CDR1 MNHEY, CDR2 SVGAGI. This CDR3 has 15 amino acids. In DNA, the CDR3 is TGTGCCAGCAGTCCTAGCGGGGGCCTAGGGAATGAGCAGTTCTTC. Translation gives CASSPSGGLGNEQFF.

J is TRBJ2-5 and V is TRBV7-9; D gene unclear. V was pared by 5 bases and J by 5 bases, with 9 bases between. The CDR3 runs 12 residues. Germline loops: CDR1 SEHNR, CDR2 FQNEAQ (reference sequence). The DNA for the CDR3 is TGTGCCAGCAGCGCCACCGGGGAGACCCAGTACTTC. It encodes CASSATGETQYF.

The chain employs TRBV11-3 and TRBJ2-3; D is unresolved. V gave up 1 base and J gave up 3 bases, with 14 bases separating them. The CDR3 spans 16 residues. Germline CDR1 SGHNT, CDR2 YENEEA. The CDR3, as DNA: TGTGCCAGCAGCTTAGGCAGCGCCCAAGAGACAGATACGCAGTATTTT. Translation: CASSLGSAQETDTQYF.

J is TRBJ1-2 and V is TRBV9; the D gene is possibly TRBD1 (5 bases). From germline, CDR1 is SGDLS and CDR2 YYNGEE. The CDR3 has 13 residues. The V and J ends lost 1 base and 8 bases respectively, with 12 bases between them. CDR3 residues: CASSVTPRDGYTF. The CDR3 coding sequence is TGTGCCAGCAGCGTAACCCCCAGGGACGGCTACACCTTC.

The chain employs TRBV6-5 and TRBJ2-5, with D tentatively TRBD2 (7 bases). Germline V lookup: CDR1 MNHEY, CDR2 SVGAGI. The CDR3 is 13 amino acids. V lost 2 bases to trimming and J lost 6 bases, with 10 bases between them. The DNA of the CDR3 is TGTGCCAGCAGTTACGTCGGGGGGCAGACCCAGTACTTC. Translated, it gives CASSYVGGQTQYF.

In nucleotides, the CDR3 is TGTGCCAGCAGTCCAGGACAGAGCAATCAGCCCCAGCATTTT. It encodes CASSPGQSNQPQHF. The chain has TRBV27 and TRBJ1-5; D may be TRBD1 (6 bases). Germline-derived CDR1 and CDR2 are MNHEY and SMNVEV (reference sequence). CDR3 length: 14 amino acids. V shed 5 bases and J shed 1 base, with 9 bases lying between them.

The CDR3 here is CASSLVPQGFQPQHF. The CDR3 DNA sequence: TGTGCCAGCAGCTTGGTTCCGCAGGGATTTCAGCCCCAGCATTTT. J is TRBJ1-5 and V is TRBV11-3, with TRBD1 as a possible D gene (5 bases). CDR1 and CDR2 (germline): SGHNT, YENEEA. CDR3 size: 15 residues. Deletions cut 3 bases from V and 6 bases from J, with 15 bases between.

This chain links TRBV11-3 with TRBJ2-5; unclear D gene. CDR1 is SGHNT, CDR2 YENEEA, per germline. CDR3 length: 13 residues. With 2 bases removed from V and 4 bases from J, the gap between germline ends came to 8 bases. In DNA, the CDR3 is TGTGCCAGCAGCTTACGGGTCGGAGAGACCCAGTACTTC. This sequence encodes CASSLRVGETQYF.

The chain uses TRBV6-5 and TRBJ1-1; TRBD1 might be the D (6 bases). The CDR3 spans 13 residues. Deletions cut 11 bases from V and 0 bases from J, with 13 bases between. The V gene's germline CDR1 is MNHEY and CDR2 SVGAGI. The CDR3 bases are TGTGCCGCCGGGGGGCTGATGAACACTGAAGCTTTCTTT. Protein sequence: CAAGGLMNTEAFF.

Note on this clone: The conserved phenylalanine or tryptophan is not found at the CDR3 terminus, so this likely reflects a read error. The DNA is omitted, as the CDR3 cannot be located on it reliably, and the CDR3 follows TCRdb's listing. This chain joins TRBV29-1 and TRBJ2-6; the table assigns TRBD2, which was not confirmed against the DNA. The germline V gene has CDR1 SQVTM and CDR2 ANQGSEA. The CDR3 numbers 9 amino acids, ends counted. CDR3: CSAPPPRGV.

The CDR3 loop reads CASSTHGVEQYF. Here the CDR3 DNA reads TGTGCCAGTAGTACCCACGGGGTCGAGCAGTACTTC. The rearrangement joins TRBV19 to TRBJ2-5; D may be TRBD2 (5 bases). Matching the DNA end better, TRBJ2-7 makes the J call doubtful. Germline CDR1 is LNHDA and CDR2 is SQIVND (reference sequence). The CDR3 loop spans 12 amino acids.

The genes are TRBV15 and TRBJ2-7; D is unresolved. Germline V gene lookup returns CDR1 LNHNV and CDR2 YYDKDF (reference sequence). V lost 2 bases to trimming and J lost 3 bases, with 8 bases between them. The CDR3 is 13 residues long. The CDR3 sequence: CATSRRQFYEQYF. CDR3 nucleotides: TGTGCCACCAGCAGACGGCAGTTCTACGAGCAGTACTTC.

V gene TRBV29-1 combines with J gene TRBJ1-2; 7 nucleotides match TRBD1. CDR1 is SQVTM and CDR2 is ANQGSEA in the germline V gene. V lost 8 bases, J lost 7 bases, and 7 bases stayed unmatched. The CDR3 has 11 amino acids. The CDR3 region has the DNA TGCAGCTTAGTGACAGGGAGTGGCTACACCTTC. Its translation: CSLVTGSGYTF.